Shown below are 6 T cell receptor beta chains from a single sample sequenced in a study of identical twins. TCRdb fed the 5' RACE reads into MiXCR, producing one record per CDR3 protein. The sample lists some 570,000 distinct CDR3 sequences; approximately 20% were seen once. A further study also used this sample, focusing on yellow fever vaccine responses in identical twins.

Sequencing was performed on CD4+ T cells sorted from blood. These receptor sequences come from a woman aged 18-29 years in good health.

The V call is TRBV20-1, the J call TRBJ1-4, with D perhaps TRBD1 (6 bases). Germline V gene sequence: CDR1 DFQATT, CDR2 SNEGSKA (reference sequence). The CDR3 consists of 13 residues. V shed 1 base and J shed 7 bases, with 10 bases lying between them. The CDR3, as DNA: TGCAGTGCTAGAGTGGGGGCGGGTGAAAAACTGTTTTTT. Protein sequence: CSARVGAGEKLFF.

There are a few counts of this clonotype. This chain joins TRBV29-1 and TRBJ2-7; D may be TRBD2 (5 bases). The CDR3 loop spans 17 amino acids. The germline V gene encodes CDR1 SQVTM and CDR2 ANQGSEA. V was trimmed by 2 bases and J by 1 base, leaving 21 bases between them. The CDR3, as DNA: TGCAGCGTTGAAAATACGGTTGGGGTAGGCGGGTCCTACGAGCAGTACTTC. Translated, it gives CSVENTVGVGGSYEQYF.

Only a few counts were recorded for this clonotype. The CDR3 loop is CATSPRASGANVLTF. The CDR3 coding sequence is TGTGCCACCTCCCCACGAGCCTCTGGGGCCAACGTCCTGACTTTC. The rearrangement joins TRBV24-1 to TRBJ2-6; D is uncertain. CDR3 length equals 15 residues. Looked up from germline, CDR1 is KGHDR and CDR2 is SFDVKD. The V end was cut by 9 bases, the J end by 0 bases, with 11 bases between.

In this sample, this clonotype turned up a few times. The CDR3 coding sequence is TGTGCCAGCAGTATTAGCGGGGTGGTGGCAGATACGCAGTATTTT. Amino acid sequence: CASSISGVVADTQYF. The chain uses TRBV12-3 or TRBV12-4 and TRBJ2-3, with 8 bases aligning to TRBD2. The CDR3 consists of 15 residues. Germline trimming cut 5 bases from V and 4 bases from J; bases unmatched to any gene: 8.

This clonotype was observed a handful of times. The chain uses TRBV5-1 and TRBJ2-3; TRBD2 matches 10 bases. Per the germline V gene, CDR1 is SGHRS and CDR2 is YFSETQ. The CDR3 sequence is 16 residues long. The V gene end was trimmed by 4 bases and the J gene end by 1 base; junction bases not matched to a gene: 6. The CDR3 here is CASSPPGTSGTDTQYF. For the CDR3, the DNA is TGCGCCAGCAGCCCACCCGGGACTAGCGGCACAGATACGCAGTATTTT.

V and J are TRBV5-1 and TRBJ1-1; 9 positions agree with TRBD1. In germline, CDR1 is SGHRS, CDR2 YFSETQ. Trimming cost V 0 bases and J 5 bases; bases outside gene matches: 11. The CDR3 spans 17 residues. The CDR3 reads CASSLVPGQGRETEAFF. In DNA form, the CDR3 reads TGCGCCAGCAGCTTGGTCCCGGGACAGGGAAGGGAAACTGAAGCTTTCTTT.